Below, 24 T cell receptor beta chains from the same sample are listed, as sequenced in a study of T cells in Graves' hyperthyroidism and ophthalmopathy. RNA transcripts were the template for amplifying TCR beta CDR3 regions. During a first-round RT-PCR of the TCR CDR3, the HTBI primer set was used. MiXCR, run by TCRdb on the multiplex PCR reads, gives a single entry per CDR3 protein. The sample includes about 550,000 distinct CDR3 sequences, less than 25% of them seen just once. The sequencing sample was made of blood. These receptors came from a man younger than 30 with Graves' hyperthyroidism.

This clonotype was counted a few times. The gene calls are TRBV5-6 and TRBJ1-5; TRBD1 agrees at 7 bases. This CDR3 is 15 amino acids long. The germline CDR1 and CDR2 sequences are SGHDT and YYEEEE. V lost 4 bases to trimming and J lost 1 base; unmatched junction nucleotides: 5. The chain's CDR3 is CASSRRGASNQPQHF. The CDR3 region has the DNA TGTGCCAGCAGCCGCAGGGGGGCGAGCAATCAGCCCCAGCATTTT.

This clonotype was seen once. At one end the junction does not follow the germline gene, possibly because of a read error. The chain joins TRBV6-5 to TRBJ2-5; D is possibly TRBD1 or TRBD2 (7 bases each). The CDR3 runs to 16 residues. Germline V gene sequence: CDR1 MNHEY, CDR2 SVGAGI. CDR3 coding DNA: TGTGCCAGCAGTTACTCCCGGGGGGACAGATGGGAGACCCAGGACTTC. It encodes CASSYSRGDRWETQDF.

This clonotype was detected many times. The chain joins TRBV2 to TRBJ1-5; 7 bases agree with TRBD1. CDR1 is SNHLY, CDR2 FYNNEI, per germline. Trimming at V came to 6 bases and at J to 3 bases, leaving 8 bases not matched to a gene. CDR3 length equals 15 residues. CDR3 sequence: CASRWGTEYNQPQHF. The CDR3 region has the DNA TGTGCCAGCAGATGGGGGACAGAGTACAATCAGCCCCAGCATTTT.

This clonotype was detected ten times or more. This rearrangement joins TRBV19 to TRBJ1-5; D not certain. V lost 4 bases to trimming and J lost 9 bases, with 10 bases between them. Germline lookup yields CDR1 LNHDA and CDR2 SQIVND (reference sequence). CDR3 length: 12 residues. The CDR3 DNA reads as TGTGCCAGTAGTACCGCGAGATGGCCCCAGCATTTT. Amino acid sequence: CASSTARWPQHF. Filled out from reference TRBV19 and TRBJ1-5, the complete variable domain reads DGGITQSPKYLFRKEGQNVTLSCEQNLNHDAMYWYRQDPGQGLRLIYYSQIVNDFQKGDIAEGYSVSREKKESFPLTVTSAQKNPTAFYLCASSTARWPQHFGDGTRLSIL.

The chain links TRBV5-1 to TRBJ2-2; 8 bases map to TRBD2. CDR1 and CDR2 (germline): SGHRS, YFSETQ. V lost 6 bases and J lost 5; bases outside the gene matches: 9. The CDR3 length is 15 residues. CDR3 amino acids: CASNRAGARTGELFF. For the CDR3, the DNA is TGCGCCAGCAACCGAGCGGGGGCGCGGACCGGGGAGCTGTTTTTT.

This clonotype appeared a few times. The chain employs TRBV9 and TRBJ1-6; tentative D call: TRBD1 (5 bases). The V gene's germline CDR1 is SGDLS and CDR2 YYNGEE. The CDR3 runs to 14 residues. Trimming shortened V by 3 bases and J by 7 bases, and 11 bases separated the two germline ends. CDR3 nucleotide sequence: TGTGCCAGCAGCGGGACACTGGGGAATTCACCCCTCCACTTT. Translated, it gives CASSGTLGNSPLHF.

The chain combines TRBV12-3 or TRBV12-4 with TRBJ1-5; D perhaps matches TRBD1 (6 bases). The CDR3 totals 15 residues. Between the trimmed V and J ends, which lost 6 bases and 2 bases, there was a span of 14 bases. CDR3 amino acids: CASRGGSGGNQPQHF. CDR3 sequence (DNA): TGTGCCAGCAGGGGAGGGTCAGGGGGCAATCAGCCCCAGCATTTT.

This clonotype showed up many times. The chain employs TRBV20-1 and TRBJ1-5; the match to TRBD1 covers 7 bases. CDR1 is DFQATT, CDR2 SNEGSKA, per germline (reference sequence). Losses at the gene ends were 7 bases for V and 0 bases for J; bases not matched to a gene: 6. The CDR3 totals 14 residues. CDR3 DNA sequence: TGCAGTGTTACGGACAGGTATAGCAATCAGCCCCAGCATTTT. Its translation: CSVTDRYSNQPQHF.

This clonotype was counted many times. The chain carries TRBV5-1 and TRBJ1-2, with 9 nucleotides matching TRBD1. V dropped 2 bases and J dropped 6; count of bases not matched to a gene: 2. The CDR3 runs 13 residues. Per germline, CDR1 SGHRS and CDR2 YFSETQ. The CDR3 DNA is TGCGCCAGCAGCTTTTACAGGGGGCATGGCTACACCTTC. Protein: CASSFYRGHGYTF.

This clonotype was picked up many times. DNA of the CDR3: TGCAGCGTTGAGCAGGCCTACGAGCAGTACTTC. Its translation is CSVEQAYEQYF. This rearrangement joins TRBV29-1 to TRBJ2-7; D remains unclear. V gave up 3 bases and J gave up 2 bases, with 5 bases separating them. From germline, CDR1 is SQVTM and CDR2 ANQGSEA. This CDR3 spans 11 amino acids.

This clonotype has ten or more counts. The gene calls are TRBV11-1 and TRBJ2-7, with 10 bases matching TRBD1. The germline V gene encodes CDR1 SGHAT and CDR2 FQDESV (reference sequence). The ends lost 2 bases at V and 2 bases at J; junction bases unmatched: 9. This CDR3 comprises 17 residues. Here the CDR3 DNA reads TGTGCCAGCAGCTTAAGGGGGGGACAGGGGACCACCTACGAGCAGTACTTC. It yields the protein CASSLRGGQGTTYEQYF.

This clonotype was seen many times. This rearrangement joins TRBV29-1 to TRBJ2-5; D ambiguous. V was clipped by 7 bases and J by 5 bases, with 17 bases between them. The CDR3 contains 13 residues. Germline CDR1 and CDR2: SQVTM and ANQGSEA. In DNA form, the CDR3 reads TGCAGCGGTGGATATGTAATCGGGGAGACCCAGTACTTC. This encodes CSGGYVIGETQYF.

This clonotype occurred many times. V is TRBV15 and J is TRBJ1-5; maybe TRBD1 (5 bases). Germline-derived CDR1 and CDR2 are LNHNV and YYDKDF (reference sequence). This CDR3 has 15 amino acids. Trimming left V 0 bases short and J 6 bases short, with 12 bases between. Written as DNA, the CDR3 is TGTGCCACCAGCAGAGATCAAGGGGCAGCTCAGCCCCAGCATTTT. The encoded protein is CATSRDQGAAQPQHF.

This clonotype was counted at least ten times. The V gene is TRBV30, the J gene TRBJ1-1; 8 nucleotides line up with TRBD1. In germline, CDR1 is GTSNPN, CDR2 SVGIG (reference sequence). The CDR3 covers 14 residues. Trimming took 0 bases from V and 2 from J; bases not matched to a gene: 2. The CDR3 here is CAWSVQGVNTEAFF. The CDR3 nucleotides read TGTGCCTGGAGTGTACAGGGGGTTAACACTGAAGCTTTCTTT.

The chain uses TRBV7-8 and TRBJ2-6; either TRBD1 or TRBD2 may supply D (5 bases each). The V end lost 0 bases, the J end lost 4 bases, and 13 bases lay between the germline ends. Looked up from germline, CDR1 is SGHVS and CDR2 is FQNEAQ. The CDR3 covers 17 residues. The CDR3 DNA is TGTGCCAGCAGCTTAGCGAGGGGCCTCACCGGGGCCAACGTCCTGACTTTC. Translated, it gives CASSLARGLTGANVLTF.

There are many counts of this clonotype. DNA for the CDR3: TGCGCCAGCAGCCCCCACGGCACAGATGGAGACTACGAGCAGTACTTC. Protein sequence: CASSPHGTDGDYEQYF. The chain links TRBV5-1 to TRBJ2-7; D unresolved. The germline V gene encodes CDR1 SGHRS and CDR2 YFSETQ. The length of the CDR3 is 16 residues. Trimming stripped 4 bases from V and 3 bases from J, with 20 bases between. Looking up the rest from reference TRBV5-1 and TRBJ2-7 gives the full variable domain: KAGVTQTPRYLIKTRGQQVTLSCSPISGHRSVSWYQQTPGQGLQFLFEYFSETQRNKGNFPGRFSGRQFSNSRSEMNVSTLELGDSALYLCASSPHGTDGDYEQYFGPGTRLTVT.

This clonotype was counted at least ten times. The J gene is TRBJ1-3, the V gene TRBV12-3 or TRBV12-4; D gene unclear. This CDR3 spans 14 amino acids. Deletions cut 3 bases from V and 9 bases from J, with 15 bases between. CDR3 protein: CASSLWGNIRTIYF. The CDR3, as DNA: TGTGCCAGCAGTTTGTGGGGTAACATCCGCACCATATATTTT.

The V and J genes are TRBV11-1 and TRBJ1-3; 7 bases map to TRBD1. Per germline, CDR1 SGHAT and CDR2 FQDESV (reference sequence). The V segment lost 3 bases and the J segment 2 bases; nucleotides outside the gene matches: 7. The CDR3 sequence is 16 residues long. CDR3 sequence (DNA): TGTGCCAGCAGCTTGTCTCAGGGACAGACTGGAAACACCATATATTTT. This translates into CASSLSQGQTGNTIYF.

Ten or more counts support this clonotype. This rearrangement joins TRBV4-1 to TRBJ2-2; D remains ambiguous. The V and J ends lost 1 base and 4 bases respectively, with 13 bases between them. CDR1 is MGHRA, CDR2 YSYEKL, per germline. The CDR3 has 16 residues. The CDR3: CASSQVKAAGTGELFF. For the CDR3, the DNA is TGCGCCAGCAGCCAAGTTAAAGCCGCCGGCACCGGGGAGCTGTTTTTT.

This clonotype appeared a few times. The chain uses TRBV27 and TRBJ2-7, with a possible D match to TRBD1 (6 bases). The CDR3 is made up of 12 amino acids. The germline V gene has CDR1 MNHEY and CDR2 SMNVEV (reference sequence). Trimming shortened V by 5 bases and J by 7 bases, and 12 bases separated the two germline ends. This chain's CDR3 is CASSTGLGEQYF. Written as DNA, the CDR3 is TGTGCCAGCAGTACAGGGCTCGGGGAGCAGTACTTC.

This clonotype was seen at least ten times. This chain links TRBV6-2 or TRBV6-3 with TRBJ2-4; D is perhaps TRBD2 (6 bases). The CDR3 length is 12 residues. V was cut by 6 bases and J by 8 bases, with 11 bases left in between. The germline gives CDR1 MNHEY, CDR2 SVGEGT. The CDR3 sequence: CASSYRRDIQYF. As DNA, the CDR3 is TGTGCCAGCAGCTACAGGAGGGACATTCAGTACTTC.

V gene TRBV15 combines with J gene TRBJ1-2; D gene unclear. V shed 8 bases and J shed 4 bases, with 17 bases lying between them. Per germline, CDR1 LNHNV and CDR2 YYDKDF (reference sequence). The CDR3 consists of 14 residues. CDR3 in DNA: TGTGCCACCGCCACTCCAGGAGCGAGCTATGGCTACACCTTC. This encodes CATATPGASYGYTF.

This clonotype was recorded many times. The chain carries TRBV6-1 and TRBJ2-7, with a tentative D call TRBD1 (6 bases). The germline CDR1 and CDR2 sequences are MNHNS and SASEGT. V was cut by 7 bases and J by 1 base, with 17 bases left in between. This CDR3 spans 15 amino acids. CDR3 DNA: TGTGCCAGCAACCCACTGGCAGGGGTTTCCTACGAGCAGTACTTC. It yields the protein CASNPLAGVSYEQYF.

The chain couples TRBV5-4 to TRBJ2-2; D possibly corresponds to TRBD1 (6 bases). The CDR3 has 17 amino acids. V was cut by 0 bases and J by 2 bases, with 14 bases left in between. Per germline, CDR1 SGHNT and CDR2 YYREEE (reference sequence). CDR3 DNA sequence: TGTGCCAGCAGCTTGGCCGTGGGCAGGGGTAACACCGGGGAGCTGTTTTTT. Protein sequence: CASSLAVGRGNTGELFF.